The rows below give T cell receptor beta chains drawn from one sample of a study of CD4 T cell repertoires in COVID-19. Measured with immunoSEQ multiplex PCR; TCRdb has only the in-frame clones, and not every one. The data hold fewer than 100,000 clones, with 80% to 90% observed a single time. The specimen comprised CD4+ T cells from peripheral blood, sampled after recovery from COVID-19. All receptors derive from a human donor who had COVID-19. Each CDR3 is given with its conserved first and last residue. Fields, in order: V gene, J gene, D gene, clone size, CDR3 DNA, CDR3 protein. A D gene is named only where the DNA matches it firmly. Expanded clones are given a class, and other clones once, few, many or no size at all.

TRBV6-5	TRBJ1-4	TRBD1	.	TGTGCCAGCAGCCAAACAGGGGCGTTGGAAAAACTGTTTTTT	CASSQTGALEKLFF
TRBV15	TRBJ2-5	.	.	TGTGCCACCCGGTTGGGCGTGGGGGGAGACGAGACCCAGTACTTC	CATRLGVGGDETQYF
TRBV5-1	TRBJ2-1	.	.	TGCGCCAGCAGCTTGGGACAGTTCTTTGGGTCCTACAATGAGCAGTTCTTC	CASSLGQFFGSYNEQFF
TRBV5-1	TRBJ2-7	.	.	TGCGCCAGCGGACGGACGGACGGTTCGGGAGAGCAGTACTTC	CASGRTDGSGEQYF
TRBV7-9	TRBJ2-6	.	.	TGTGCCAGCAGCCGTGGGGAGGCTGGGGCCAACGTCCTGACTTTC	CASSRGEAGANVLTF
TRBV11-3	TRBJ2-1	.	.	TGTGCCAGCAGCCAACGAGTGAGTGAGCAGTTCTTC	CASSQRVSEQFF
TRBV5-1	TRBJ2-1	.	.	TGCGCCAGCAGCTTGGGACAGGTGTTCAATGAGCAGTTCTTC	CASSLGQVFNEQFF
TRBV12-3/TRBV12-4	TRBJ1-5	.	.	TGTGCCAGCAGTTTAGCCGCGGATCAGCCCCAGCATTTT	CASSLAADQPQHF
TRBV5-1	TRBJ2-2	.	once	TGCGCCAGCAGCTCCCGTAGCGGCGGGGGGGAGCTGTTTTTT	CASSSRSGGGELFF
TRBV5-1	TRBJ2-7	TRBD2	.	TGCGCCAGCAGCTTGGGTCTAGCGGGAGTCTACGAGCAGTACTTC	CASSLGLAGVYEQYF
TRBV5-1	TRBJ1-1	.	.	TGCGCCAGTCTAGCTAGAGCAGGGATGACTGAAGCTTTCTTT	CASLARAGMTEAFF
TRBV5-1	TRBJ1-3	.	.	TGCGCCAGCAGCTTAACAATGTCTGGAAACACCATATATTTT	CASSLTMSGNTIYF
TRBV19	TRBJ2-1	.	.	TGTGCCAGTAGGTGGTTTGGAGGGGGTCAAGGCGATGAGCAGTTCTTC	CASRWFGGGQGDEQFF
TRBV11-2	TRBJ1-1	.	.	TGTGCCAGCAGCTTGAGGGAGGGTGCTGAAGCTTTCTTT	CASSLREGAEAFF
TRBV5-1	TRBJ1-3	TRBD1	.	TGCGCCAGCAGCTTAAGACAGGGAGATGGAAACACCATATATTTT	CASSLRQGDGNTIYF
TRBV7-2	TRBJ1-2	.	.	TGTGCCAGCAGCTTAGGTCCCAGTAATTATGGCTACACCTTC	CASSLGPSNYGYTF
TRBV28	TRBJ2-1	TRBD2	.	TGTGCCAGCAGTTTTAGTCCCGGATTGGGGACTAGCGAAAATGAGCAGTTCTTC	CASSFSPGLGTSENEQFF
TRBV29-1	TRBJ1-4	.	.	TGCAGCGTTGGGGCCCCTGACTCTAATGAAAAACTGTTTTTT	CSVGAPDSNEKLFF
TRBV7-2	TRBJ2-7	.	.	TGTGCCAGCAGCTTAGGCTGGGGGACCTACGAGCAGTACTTC	CASSLGWGTYEQYF
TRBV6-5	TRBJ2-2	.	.	TGTGCCAGCAGGACAGATAACACCGGGGAGCTGTTTTTT	CASRTDNTGELFF